Shown below are 27 T cell receptor beta chains from a single sample sequenced in a study of cytomegalovirus exposure and HLA in healthy donors. Some clones are missing from TCRdb's copy, which holds only in-frame ones; the method was immunoSEQ multiplex PCR. The sample gives 200,000 to 250,000 clones, over 70% of which show up once; around an eighth is in the top ten. The sequencing sample was made of PBMCs. The source is a woman under 40 in good health and CMV-seropositive.

The rearrangement joins TRBV5-1 to TRBJ1-4; D is ambiguous. The CDR3 totals 15 residues. V dropped 2 bases and J dropped 5 bases, with 13 bases sitting between them. Germline V gene sequence: CDR1 SGHRS, CDR2 YFSETQ. The CDR3 is CASSFVTNSNEKLFF. The CDR3 DNA is TGCGCCAGCAGCTTCGTGACCAACAGCAATGAAAAACTGTTTTTT. The complete variable domain, with remaining parts taken from reference TRBV5-1 and TRBJ1-4, reads KAGVTQTPRYLIKTRGQQVTLSCSPISGHRSVSWYQQTPGQGLQFLFEYFSETQRNKGNFPGRFSGRQFSNSRSEMNVSTLELGDSALYLCASSFVTNSNEKLFFGSGTQLSVL.

This sequence joins TRBV2 and TRBJ2-3; D not certain. CDR1 and CDR2 (germline): SNHLY, FYNNEI. The CDR3 has 13 residues. The germline V and J ends were trimmed by 4 bases and 1 base, with 6 bases remaining between them. The CDR3 region is CASSAARTDTQYF. In nucleotides, the CDR3 is TGTGCCAGCAGTGCCGCCCGCACAGATACGCAGTATTTT.

V and J are TRBV9 and TRBJ1-2; D not resolved. CDR3 length equals 13 residues. V dropped 2 bases and J dropped 4 bases, with 9 bases sitting between them. CDR1 is SGDLS and CDR2 is YYNGEE in the germline V gene. This CDR3 is CASSVSGFYGYTF. In nucleotides, the CDR3 is TGTGCCAGCAGCGTGAGTGGCTTCTATGGCTACACCTTC.

The chain carries TRBV11-3 and TRBJ2-3, with 10 bases that match TRBD1. J gave up 4 bases and V 5 bases, and 3 bases lay outside the gene matches. The length of the CDR3 is 14 residues. Germline-derived CDR1 and CDR2 are SGHNT and YENEEA. DNA for the CDR3: TGTGCCAGCAGCCTCGGACAGGGGGCAGATACGCAGTATTTT. Its protein product is CASSLGQGADTQYF. Full variable domain (missing parts from reference TRBV11-3 and TRBJ2-3): EAGVVQSPRYKIIEKKQPVAFWCNPISGHNTLYWYLQNLGQGPELLIRYENEEAVDDSQLPKDRFSAERLKGVDSTLKIQPAELGDSAVYLCASSLGQGADTQYFGPGTRLTVL.

In DNA, the CDR3 is TGTGCCAGCAGCCCCGGAGGGGGGCGGCTGACCTACGAGCAGTACTTC. Translated: CASSPGGGRLTYEQYF. This chain joins TRBV7-9 and TRBJ2-7; TRBD1 or TRBD2 may be the D gene (6 bases each). CDR3 length equals 16 residues. The V and J ends lost 5 bases and 2 bases respectively, with 19 bases between them. CDR1 is SEHNR and CDR2 is FQNEAQ in the germline V gene (reference sequence). The complete variable domain, with remaining parts taken from reference TRBV7-9 and TRBJ2-7, reads DTGVSQNPRHKITKRGQNVTFRCDPISEHNRLYWYRQTLGQGPEFLTYFQNEAQLEKSRLLSDRFSAERPKGSFSTLEIQRTEQGDSAMYLCASSPGGGRLTYEQYFGPGTRLTVT.

The rearrangement joins TRBV10-3 to TRBJ1-3, with unresolved D. The CDR3 spans 12 residues. The V and J ends lost 3 bases and 8 bases respectively, with 8 bases between them. The V gene's germline CDR1 is ENHRY and CDR2 SYGVKD. Here the CDR3 DNA reads TGTGCCATCAGTGACCCTCGAGACACCATATATTTT. Its protein product is CAISDPRDTIYF.

This chain joins TRBV29-1 and TRBJ1-2; D is uncertain. Per the germline V gene, CDR1 is SQVTM and CDR2 is ANQGSEA. This CDR3 has 11 residues. V lost 4 bases, J lost 7 bases, and 10 bases lay in between. In nucleotides, the CDR3 is TGCAGCGTTGGGGCCCGCGGTGGCTACACCTTC. It encodes CSVGARGGYTF.

The V and J genes are TRBV9 and TRBJ1-1; 9 bases fit TRBD1. Germline trimming cut 0 bases from V and 2 bases from J; bases unmatched to any gene: 5. The CDR3 sequence is 16 residues long. Germline loops: CDR1 SGDLS, CDR2 YYNGEE. The CDR3 DNA reads TGTGCCAGCAGCGTAGAATCGACAGGGGGTAACACTGAAGCTTTCTTT. It encodes CASSVESTGGNTEAFF.

V gene TRBV27 combines with J gene TRBJ2-2; D is perhaps TRBD1 (6 bases). Per germline, CDR1 MNHEY and CDR2 SMNVEV (reference sequence). CDR3 size: 17 residues. Trimming removed 6 bases at V and 5 bases at J, with 22 bases between. CDR3 sequence reads: CASRNLNHREPTGELFF. Written as DNA, the CDR3 is TGTGCCAGCAGGAATCTCAATCACAGGGAACCAACCGGGGAGCTGTTTTTT.

V and J are TRBV5-1 and TRBJ2-7; TRBD2 might be the D (5 bases). Deletions cut 0 bases from V and 5 bases from J, with 12 bases between. Germline CDR1 and CDR2: SGHRS and YFSETQ. CDR3 length: 14 residues. CDR3 residues: CASSLVEGADEQYF. CDR3 coding DNA: TGCGCCAGCAGCTTGGTTGAGGGAGCGGACGAGCAGTACTTC. Filled out from reference TRBV5-1 and TRBJ2-7, the complete variable domain reads KAGVTQTPRYLIKTRGQQVTLSCSPISGHRSVSWYQQTPGQGLQFLFEYFSETQRNKGNFPGRFSGRQFSNSRSEMNVSTLELGDSALYLCASSLVEGADEQYFGPGTRLTVT.

Only one count was recorded for this clone. The chain combines TRBV10-1 with TRBJ2-1, with D perhaps given as TRBD1 or TRBD2 (6 bases each). Between the trimmed V and J ends, which lost 2 bases and 8 bases, there was a span of 10 bases. CDR1 and CDR2 (germline): WNHNN, SYGVQD (reference sequence). CDR3 length: 13 amino acids. The CDR3: CASSERGRDEQFF. DNA for the CDR3: TGCGCCAGCAGTGAGCGGGGGCGAGATGAGCAGTTCTTC.

The rearrangement joins TRBV7-9 to TRBJ2-1; 9 nucleotides agree with TRBD2. The CDR3 contains 14 residues. CDR1 SEHNR and CDR2 FQNEAQ come from the germline V gene (reference sequence). Trimming cost V 4 bases and J 8 bases; bases outside gene matches: 6. The chain's CDR3 is CASSSQREVHEQFF. CDR3 coding DNA: TGTGCCAGCAGCTCACAGCGGGAGGTCCATGAGCAGTTCTTC.

This clone was seen a handful of times. This chain links TRBV6-1 with TRBJ2-7; D may match TRBD1 or TRBD2 (5 bases each). CDR1 and CDR2 (germline): MNHNS, SASEGT. The V end lost 4 bases, the J end lost 3 bases, and 13 bases lay between the germline ends. The CDR3 is 14 amino acids. The CDR3 coding sequence is TGTGCCAGCAGTGGACGGGACCGGTACTACGAGCAGTACTTC. It is translated as CASSGRDRYYEQYF.

This sequence joins TRBV6-1 and TRBJ2-7, with D perhaps matching TRBD2 (6 bases). V lost 3 bases, J lost 3 bases, and 15 bases lay in between. The CDR3 loop spans 15 amino acids. Germline V gene sequence: CDR1 MNHNS, CDR2 SASEGT. CDR3 in DNA: TGTGCCAGCAGTGAGCGGGACGAGACCGTCTACGAGCAGTACTTC. It is translated as CASSERDETVYEQYF.

The CDR3 region has the DNA TGTGCCTGGAGCTCCCCGGGTACAGCTAACTATGGCTACACCTTC. Translation gives CAWSSPGTANYGYTF. J is TRBJ1-2 and V is TRBV30; D not certain. Per the germline V gene, CDR1 is GTSNPN and CDR2 is SVGIG (reference sequence). This CDR3 is built from 15 residues. V was trimmed by 3 bases and J by 0 bases, leaving 14 bases between them.

The chain couples TRBV9 to TRBJ2-7; the match to TRBD1 covers 11 bases. This CDR3 comprises 17 residues. Germline V gene lookup returns CDR1 SGDLS and CDR2 YYNGEE. V lost 3 bases and J lost 4; bases outside the gene matches: 12. The CDR3 DNA reads TGTGCCAGCAGCGCGCACTCCGGGACAGGGGGATTGTACGAGCAGTACTTC. This gives the protein CASSAHSGTGGLYEQYF. Together with reference TRBV9 and TRBJ2-7, the CDR3 gives the full variable domain: DSGVTQTPKHLITATGQRVTLRCSPRSGDLSVYWYQQSLDQGLQFLIQYYNGEERAKGNILERFSAQQFPDLHSELNLSSLELGDSALYFCASSAHSGTGGLYEQYFGPGTRLTVT.

This clone was detected a few times. The genes are TRBV29-1 and TRBJ2-2; no clear D gene. V lost 4 bases, J lost 5 bases, and 20 bases lay in between. The CDR3 is made up of 16 amino acids. CDR1 is SQVTM and CDR2 is ANQGSEA in the germline V gene. DNA for the CDR3: TGCAGCGTTGGGTCCCTCGGAATGGGTGGTACCGGGGAGCTGTTTTTT. Protein sequence: CSVGSLGMGGTGELFF.

The chain couples TRBV7-3 to TRBJ2-2; TRBD2 aligns across 7 bases. The CDR3 sequence is 16 residues long. Trimming took 5 bases from V and 4 from J; bases not matched to a gene: 10. The germline gives CDR1 SGHTA, CDR2 FQGTGA. The CDR3 DNA follows: TGTGCCAGCAGCCCATTCCGGGTAGCGGGCACCGGGGAGCTGTTTTTT. It is translated as CASSPFRVAGTGELFF.

Only one count was recorded for this clone. The CDR3 bases are TGTGCCTGGAGTCACGGGGGCCCGGACTACGAGCAGTACTTC. The encoded protein is CAWSHGGPDYEQYF. The chain has TRBV30 and TRBJ2-7; the D call may be TRBD1 or TRBD2 (6 bases each). Between the trimmed V and J ends, which lost 2 bases and 3 bases, there was a span of 14 bases. The CDR3 is 14 residues long. The germline gives CDR1 GTSNPN, CDR2 SVGIG (reference sequence).

V gene TRBV11-3 combines with J gene TRBJ2-1; D could derive from TRBD1 or TRBD2 (6 bases each). The CDR3 loop spans 18 amino acids. Between the trimmed V and J ends, which lost 5 bases and 9 bases, there was a span of 29 bases. CDR1 is SGHNT and CDR2 is YENEEA in the germline V gene. CDR3 residues: CASSPRTGAGSKSGEQFF. The DNA of the CDR3 is TGTGCCAGCAGCCCAAGGACGGGGGCAGGGAGTAAATCGGGTGAGCAGTTCTTC. Based on the CDR3 plus reference TRBV11-3 and TRBJ2-1, the full variable domain is EAGVVQSPRYKIIEKKQPVAFWCNPISGHNTLYWYLQNLGQGPELLIRYENEEAVDDSQLPKDRFSAERLKGVDSTLKIQPAELGDSAVYLCASSPRTGAGSKSGEQFFGPGTRLTVL.

V gene TRBV2 combines with J gene TRBJ2-7; the D call may be TRBD1 or TRBD2 (5 bases each). Germline V lookup: CDR1 SNHLY, CDR2 FYNNEI. The V and J ends lost 11 bases and 0 bases respectively, with 14 bases between them. The CDR3 consists of 13 residues. CDR3 sequence: CAGGTGSSYEQYF. The CDR3 DNA reads as TGTGCCGGGGGAACAGGTAGCTCCTACGAGCAGTACTTC.

The rearrangement joins TRBV10-1 to TRBJ2-3; no clear D gene. The CDR3 covers 13 residues. The V end lost 6 bases, the J end lost 6 bases, and 13 bases lay between the germline ends. Germline V gene data show CDR1 as WNHNN and CDR2 as SYGVQD (reference sequence). The CDR3 DNA reads TGCGCCAGCAGCCCCATGTTGAAGGATACGCAGTATTTT. The encoded protein is CASSPMLKDTQYF.

This clone was counted only a few times. The V gene is TRBV28, the J gene TRBJ1-5; D not resolved. The CDR3 length is 13 residues. Trimming removed 4 bases from V and 7 bases from J, with 11 bases in between. From germline, CDR1 is MDHEN and CDR2 SYDVKM. Here the CDR3 reads CASSSPGEQPQHF. The CDR3 DNA is TGTGCCAGCAGTTCTCCGGGTGAGCAGCCCCAGCATTTT.

The chain carries TRBV27 and TRBJ2-2, with TRBD1 matching over 7 bases. The CDR3 length is 15 residues. Germline V lookup: CDR1 MNHEY, CDR2 SMNVEV (reference sequence). V shed 2 bases, J shed 6 bases, and the junction held 6 bases outside the gene matches. The CDR3: CASSLSQGVAGELFF. The CDR3 coding sequence is TGTGCCAGCAGTTTAAGCCAGGGGGTCGCCGGGGAGCTGTTTTTT.

This rearrangement joins TRBV2 to TRBJ2-2; TRBD2 matches at 11 bases. Germline V gives CDR1 SNHLY, CDR2 FYNNEI. The J segment lost 0 bases and the V segment lost 2 bases, leaving 5 bases of the junction unmatched. This CDR3 is 18 amino acids long. The CDR3 here is CASSEPRLAGTNTGELFF. The CDR3 nucleotides are TGTGCCAGCAGTGAACCGCGACTAGCGGGGACGAACACCGGGGAGCTGTTTTTT. Full variable domain (missing parts from reference TRBV2 and TRBJ2-2): EPEVTQTPSHQVTQMGQEVILRCVPISNHLYFYWYRQILGQKVEFLVSFYNNEISEKSEIFDDQFSVERPDGSNFTLKIRSTKLEDSAMYFCASSEPRLAGTNTGELFFGEGSRLTVL.

The chain links TRBV4-3 to TRBJ2-3; D is undetermined. CDR3 size: 15 residues. V was clipped by 3 bases and J by 0 bases, with 10 bases between them. Per germline, CDR1 LGHNA and CDR2 YSLEER. DNA for the CDR3: TGCGCCAGCAGCCATGGCGAATCTAGCACAGATACGCAGTATTTT. It is translated as CASSHGESSTDTQYF.

Only one count was recorded for this clone. The V and J genes are TRBV7-2 and TRBJ2-7; D is unresolved. Germline values: CDR1 SGHTA, CDR2 FQGNSA. This CDR3 has 12 residues. The V end lost 3 bases, the J end lost 5 bases, and 8 bases lay between the germline ends. The CDR3 sequence is CASSFTKHEQYF. Here the CDR3 DNA reads TGTGCCAGCAGCTTTACGAAACACGAGCAGTACTTC.